These 4 T cell receptor beta chains were all obtained from the same sample, sequenced in a study of OX40 agonist ivuxolimab in advanced cancers. Sequenced by immunoSEQ multiplex PCR; TCRdb stores in-frame clones only, minus some. This table has 79,000 or so clones, roughly 89% appearing once. Sample: CD4+ or CD8+ T cells sorted from blood, taken in a trial of the OX40 agonist ivuxolimab. Every receptor here comes from an adult with an advanced solid tumor such as melanoma, head and neck, liver or kidney cancer.

The chain couples TRBV7-2 to TRBJ2-1, with 9 nucleotides matching TRBD2. Germline V CDR1 and CDR2: SGHTA, FQGNSA. CDR3 length: 15 residues. Trimming cost V 1 base and J 8 bases; bases outside gene matches: 6. Written as DNA, the CDR3 is TGTGCCAGCAGCTTAGTGGCGGGAGGGGTCGATGAGCAGTTCTTC. As protein: CASSLVAGGVDEQFF.

The chain combines TRBV19 with TRBJ1-4, with D perhaps TRBD1 (5 bases). The length of the CDR3 is 18 residues. Germline assignment: CDR1 LNHDA and CDR2 SQIVND (reference sequence). The ends were cut back, 1 base at V and 0 bases at J, with 15 bases in the middle. The CDR3 sequence is CASSIGPFQGTTNEKLFF. CDR3 coding DNA: TGTGCCAGTAGTATAGGACCCTTCCAGGGCACAACTAATGAAAAACTGTTTTTT.

V gene TRBV28 combines with J gene TRBJ1-2, with D uncertain. Germline V lookup: CDR1 MDHEN, CDR2 SYDVKM. The CDR3 covers 13 residues. V lost 7 bases to trimming and J lost 7 bases, with 16 bases between them. CDR3 residues: CASTSGSWGGYTF. In DNA, the CDR3 is TGTGCCAGCACCTCGGGGAGTTGGGGTGGCTACACCTTC.

The J gene is TRBJ1-3, the V gene TRBV11-2; 10 bases are shared with TRBD1. V was clipped by 5 bases and J by 2 bases; unmatched bases: 6. The CDR3 totals 16 residues. Per the germline V gene, CDR1 is SGHAT and CDR2 is FQNNGV. The CDR3 DNA is TGTGCCAGCAGCCCATCGACAGGGGGCCCTGGAAACACCATATATTTT. It specifies CASSPSTGGPGNTIYF.